Each of the 17 T cell receptor beta chains below was sequenced from the same sample in a study of cytomegalovirus exposure and HLA in healthy donors. The PCR made use of 60 Vbeta and 13 Jbeta primers. Method: immunoSEQ multiplex PCR; TCRdb's copy keeps in-frame clones and lacks some. Among roughly 120,000 clones, roughly 9% were seen once, and the ten largest hold less than 4%. The sequenced material came from PBMCs. Every receptor here comes from a man in his thirties or forties in good health and CMV-seronegative.

This clone was observed a handful of times. The chain has TRBV11-2 and TRBJ2-7, with unresolved D. CDR3 length: 11 residues. The germline CDR1 and CDR2 sequences are SGHAT and FQNNGV. The V end was cut by 5 bases, the J end by 12 bases, with 14 bases between. CDR3 residues: CASSEGFSTYF. DNA for the CDR3: TGTGCCAGCAGCGAAGGTTTTAGCACGTACTTC. The full variable domain, completed using reference TRBV11-2 and TRBJ2-7, is EAGVAQSPRYKIIEKRQSVAFWCNPISGHATLYWYQQILGQGPKLLIQFQNNGVVDDSQLPKDRFSAERLKGVDSTLKIQPAKLEDSAVYLCASSEGFSTYFGPGTRLTVT.

This clone was seen a handful of times. This chain joins TRBV28 and TRBJ1-2, with 9 bases that match TRBD1. V was clipped by 3 bases and J by 8 bases; unmatched bases: 7. CDR3 size: 14 residues. Germline loops: CDR1 MDHEN, CDR2 SYDVKM. The CDR3 here is CASSFIQGAGGYTF. CDR3 nucleotide sequence: TGTGCCAGCAGTTTTATACAGGGGGCTGGGGGCTACACCTTC.

This clone was counted only a few times. The chain couples TRBV19 to TRBJ1-3; D perhaps matches TRBD1 (5 bases). Trimming left V 5 bases short and J 4 bases short, with 18 bases between. This CDR3 is built from 16 residues. The germline CDR1 and CDR2 sequences are LNHDA and SQIVND (reference sequence). The DNA for the CDR3 is TGTGCCAGTAGTTGGCGGCCAGGGCCAGGCGGAAACACCATATATTTT. It encodes CASSWRPGPGGNTIYF.

V gene TRBV2 combines with J gene TRBJ1-5; D is perhaps TRBD1 (6 bases). This CDR3 has 15 amino acids. With 4 bases removed from V and 1 base from J, the gap between germline ends came to 11 bases. The V gene's germline CDR1 is SNHLY and CDR2 FYNNEI. CDR3 sequence (DNA): TGTGCCAGCAGTGCAGGGGAGGGGAGCAATCAGCCCCAGCATTTT. It encodes CASSAGEGSNQPQHF.

The rearrangement links TRBV10-1 to TRBJ2-1; 8 bases fit TRBD1. This CDR3 region has 15 residues. V was pared by 6 bases and J by 0 bases, with 4 bases of the junction left unmatched. Per germline, CDR1 WNHNN and CDR2 SYGVQD (reference sequence). The CDR3 loop reads CASRTGASSYNEQFF. CDR3 DNA: TGCGCCAGCAGGACAGGGGCGAGCTCCTACAATGAGCAGTTCTTC.

The V call is TRBV27, the J call TRBJ2-3, with D possibly TRBD2 on 6 matching bases. The germline V gene encodes CDR1 MNHEY and CDR2 SMNVEV (reference sequence). The CDR3 totals 15 residues. V was cut by 6 bases and J by 1 base, with 14 bases left in between. CDR3 sequence (DNA): TGTGCCAGCAGGAGACAGAGGGAGGGCACAGATACGCAGTATTTT. Amino acids: CASRRQREGTDTQYF.

The chain recombines TRBV4-1 with TRBJ1-3; 8 nucleotides agree with TRBD1. CDR1 MGHRA and CDR2 YSYEKL come from the germline V gene. The CDR3 runs 14 residues. V was clipped by 3 bases and J by 2 bases; unmatched bases: 0. CDR3 nucleotide sequence: TGCGCCAGCAGCCAGACAGGGGCTGGAAACACCATATATTTT. Translating gives CASSQTGAGNTIYF.

The V call is TRBV9, the J call TRBJ2-7; 7 bases align to TRBD1. The CDR3 is 14 amino acids. Germline CDR1 and CDR2: SGDLS and YYNGEE. The J segment lost 3 bases and the V segment lost 2 bases, leaving 5 bases of the junction unmatched. The CDR3 nucleotides are TGTGCCAGCAGCGTCCGTCGGGACAGCTACGAGCAGTACTTC. Protein sequence: CASSVRRDSYEQYF.

This clone appeared a few times. The chain combines TRBV12-5 with TRBJ2-7; D is possibly TRBD1 (5 bases). V was pared by 6 bases and J by 3 bases, with 12 bases between. CDR3 length: 13 residues. Germline V gene lookup returns CDR1 LGHNT and CDR2 FRNRAP. Written as DNA, the CDR3 is TGTGCTAGTGGCAGCGACAGCGTCTACGAGCAGTACTTC. Encoded protein: CASGSDSVYEQYF.

This clone was picked up many times. The chain joins TRBV28 to TRBJ1-4, with 10 nucleotides matching TRBD1. The junction had 4 bases not matched to a gene; V was cut back by 6 bases and J by 6 bases. This CDR3 is 14 amino acids long. In germline, CDR1 is MDHEN, CDR2 SYDVKM. CDR3 loop: CASSTTGGHEKLFF. CDR3 coding DNA: TGTGCCAGCAGCACGACAGGGGGCCATGAAAAACTGTTTTTT. The whole variable domain, remainder taken from reference TRBV28 and TRBJ1-4, is DVKVTQSSRYLVKRTGEKVFLECVQDMDHENMFWYRQDPGLGLRLIYFSYDVKMKEKGDIPEGYSVSREKKERFSLILESASTNQTSMYLCASSTTGGHEKLFFGSGTQLSVL.

In its sample, this clone was seen a few times. The chain joins TRBV7-9 to TRBJ1-5, with TRBD1 identical over 7 bases. The CDR3 runs to 13 residues. V lost 7 bases to trimming and J lost 5 bases; unmatched junction nucleotides: 5. CDR1 and CDR2 from the germline V gene are SEHNR and FQNEAQ (reference sequence). CDR3 protein: CASTRQGDQPQHF. For the CDR3, the DNA is TGTGCCAGCACCCGACAGGGCGATCAGCCCCAGCATTTT.

The table lists this clone with a few counts. CDR3 sequence: CASSITGTTEAFF. In DNA form, the CDR3 reads TGTGCCAGTAGTATAACCGGTACCACTGAAGCTTTCTTT. The chain carries TRBV19 and TRBJ1-1; D is unclear. The ends were cut back, 2 bases at V and 4 bases at J, with 8 bases in the middle. The CDR3 is 13 residues long. The V gene's germline CDR1 is LNHDA and CDR2 SQIVND (reference sequence).

Points on this clone: The same CDR3 is also encoded by other DNA sequences in this sample. The chain employs TRBV18 and TRBJ2-3; unclear D gene. V was cut by 3 bases and J by 0 bases, with 4 bases left in between. The CDR3 consists of 13 residues. CDR1 is KGHSH and CDR2 is LQKENI in the germline V gene. The CDR3 DNA sequence: TGTGCCAGCTCACCTTCTAGCACAGATACGCAGTATTTT. It is translated as CASSPSSTDTQYF.

This clone was seen more than once but under ten times. The chain combines TRBV6-5 with TRBJ1-1; D possibly corresponds to TRBD1 (5 bases). The V end was cut by 0 bases, the J end by 1 base, with 6 bases between. The CDR3 consists of 14 residues. Per the germline V gene, CDR1 is MNHEY and CDR2 is SVGAGI. The CDR3 here is CASSYSRGNTEAFF. The CDR3 region has the DNA TGTGCCAGCAGTTACTCTAGGGGGAACACTGAAGCTTTCTTT.

CDR3 coding DNA: TGTGCCAGCAGCTTGTGGGCGGGAAGCACAGATACGCAGTATTTT. Translated, it gives CASSLWAGSTDTQYF. The rearrangement uses TRBV5-4 and TRBJ2-3, with a tentative D call TRBD2 (6 bases). Trimming removed 1 base at V and 0 bases at J, with 9 bases between. The CDR3 is 15 residues long. Germline-derived CDR1 and CDR2 are SGHNT and YYREEE (reference sequence).

This clone was seen a handful of times. This chain joins TRBV6-5 and TRBJ1-2; D is unclear. The CDR3 runs to 13 residues. The V end was cut by 2 bases, the J end by 4 bases, with 8 bases between. CDR1 and CDR2 from the germline V gene are MNHEY and SVGAGI. The CDR3: CASSYKAAYGYTF. DNA for the CDR3: TGTGCCAGCAGTTACAAGGCGGCCTATGGCTACACCTTC.

Concerning this clone: Given the absence of the conserved phenylalanine or tryptophan at the CDR3 end, a read error is likely. V gene TRBV15 combines with J gene TRBJ1-2; TRBD1 is a possible D gene (6 bases). Germline values: CDR1 LNHNV, CDR2 YYDKDF (reference sequence). The V gene lost 3 bases and the J gene lost 7 bases, with 15 bases spanning the gap. CDR3 length: 14 residues. The CDR3 bases are TGTGCCACCAGCAGGACTAACAGGGCAGGTGGCTACACCTCC. This codes for CATSRTNRAGGYTS.